Following are 21 T cell receptor beta chains from one sample sequenced in a study of blood T cell repertoires in COVID-19. Method: immunoSEQ multiplex PCR; TCRdb's copy keeps in-frame clones and lacks some. Of roughly 360,000 clones detected, more than 70% appear once; the ten largest clones hold approximately 1.3%. The sequenced material came from PBMCs or T cells enriched from blood (not recorded which). The receptors shown here come from a man aged 25 to 40 who had recovered from COVID-19.

V usage is TRBV2 and J usage is TRBJ1-1, with a weak D call TRBD1 (5 bases). This CDR3 has 14 residues. Germline lookup yields CDR1 SNHLY and CDR2 FYNNEI. Trimming pared 7 bases from V and 0 bases from J, leaving 12 bases between. The CDR3 DNA reads TGTGCCAGCATACAGGAGAACATGAACACTGAAGCTTTCTTT. Translating it yields CASIQENMNTEAFF.

The chain carries TRBV10-3 and TRBJ2-7; 8 nucleotides agree with TRBD1. The germline gives CDR1 ENHRY, CDR2 SYGVKD. V was pared by 7 bases and J by 5 bases, with 1 base of the junction left unmatched. This CDR3 contains 11 residues. The CDR3 DNA sequence: TGTGCCATCACACAGGGGGACGAGCAGTACTTC. Its protein is CAITQGDEQYF.

V gene TRBV6-5 combines with J gene TRBJ2-1, with 11 bases identical to TRBD2. Trimming at V came to 6 bases and at J to 9 bases, leaving 10 bases not matched to a gene. Germline V gives CDR1 MNHEY, CDR2 SVGAGI. This CDR3 spans 15 amino acids. The CDR3 DNA follows: TGTGCCAGCAGGGTAGCGGGGGGGCCTAGACGTGAGCAGTTCTTC. It is translated as CASRVAGGPRREQFF.

The CDR3, as DNA: TGTGCCAGTAGGACCGGGACAGGGATCTATGGCTACACCTTC. Amino acids: CASRTGTGIYGYTF. V gene TRBV19 combines with J gene TRBJ1-2, with 9 bases lining up with TRBD1. This CDR3 has 14 amino acids. V lost 6 bases and J lost 4; bases outside the gene matches: 6. Looked up from germline, CDR1 is LNHDA and CDR2 is SQIVND (reference sequence).

The genes are TRBV9 and TRBJ2-1; 7 nucleotides align to TRBD1. The J segment lost 10 bases and the V segment lost 4 bases, leaving 14 bases of the junction unmatched. This CDR3 has 15 amino acids. Germline values: CDR1 SGDLS, CDR2 YYNGEE. CDR3 bases: TGTGCCAGCAGCCCCTTCACCGGGACAGCAAGCGAGCAGTTCTTC. Amino acid sequence: CASSPFTGTASEQFF. Variable domain in full (rest from reference TRBV9 and TRBJ2-1): DSGVTQTPKHLITATGQRVTLRCSPRSGDLSVYWYQQSLDQGLQFLIQYYNGEERAKGNILERFSAQQFPDLHSELNLSSLELGDSALYFCASSPFTGTASEQFFGPGTRLTVL.

The CDR3 is CASSDQGAGGNQPQHF. In DNA form, the CDR3 reads TGTGCCAGCAGCGACCAGGGGGCTGGGGGCAATCAGCCCCAGCATTTT. The rearrangement links TRBV3-1 (or the pseudogene TRBV3-2) to TRBJ1-5, with 8 bases matching TRBD1. The V gene end was trimmed by 5 bases and the J gene end by 2 bases; junction bases not matched to a gene: 8. The CDR3 covers 16 residues. Germline V gene sequence: CDR1 LGHDT, CDR2 YNNKEL (reference sequence).

V and J are TRBV18 and TRBJ1-2, with D unresolved. Trimming stripped 3 bases from V and 2 bases from J, with 7 bases between. Germline V lookup: CDR1 KGHSH, CDR2 LQKENI. The CDR3 has 13 amino acids. CDR3 protein: CASSPAVNYGYTF. CDR3 sequence (DNA): TGTGCCAGCTCACCGGCAGTCAACTATGGCTACACCTTC.

This clone occurred a few times. The chain joins TRBV30 to TRBJ1-6, with 8 bases matching TRBD1. Germline values: CDR1 GTSNPN, CDR2 SVGIG (reference sequence). The CDR3 is 14 amino acids. Losses at the gene ends were 8 bases for V and 5 bases for J; bases not matched to a gene: 8. This chain's CDR3 is CARRGQGNNSPLHF. In DNA, the CDR3 is TGTGCCCGCCGCGGACAGGGAAATAATTCACCCCTCCACTTT.

The rearrangement uses TRBV20-1 and TRBJ1-2, with D perhaps TRBD1 (5 bases). V was trimmed by 3 bases and J by 6 bases, leaving 8 bases between them. This CDR3 is built from 11 residues. Germline CDR1 is DFQATT and CDR2 is SNEGSKA (reference sequence). The chain's CDR3 is CSASVGDGYTF. DNA of the CDR3: TGCAGTGCTAGTGTAGGGGATGGCTACACCTTC.

The chain is built from TRBV29-1 and TRBJ1-2; D gene ambiguous. The CDR3 sequence is 12 residues long. CDR1 and CDR2 (germline): SQVTM, ANQGSEA. Trimming cost V 3 bases and J 3 bases, with 8 bases left between them. The CDR3 protein is CSVDLRDYGYTF. For the CDR3, the DNA is TGCAGCGTTGACCTTAGAGACTATGGCTACACCTTC. Looking up the rest from reference TRBV29-1 and TRBJ1-2 gives the full variable domain: SAVISQKPSRDICQRGTSLTIQCQVDSQVTMMFWYRQQPGQSLTLIATANQGSEATYESGFVIDKFPISRPNLTFSTLTVSNMSPEDSSIYLCSVDLRDYGYTFGSGTRLTVV.

The chain combines TRBV5-6 with TRBJ1-3; TRBD1 agrees at 9 bases. Germline trimming cut 1 base from V and 2 bases from J; bases unmatched to any gene: 4. CDR1 and CDR2 from the germline V gene are SGHDT and YYEEEE. This CDR3 is 16 amino acids long. In DNA form, the CDR3 reads TGTGCCAGCAGCTTGACGTGGACAGGGGCTGGAAACACCATATATTTT. It encodes CASSLTWTGAGNTIYF. Variable domain in full (rest from reference TRBV5-6 and TRBJ1-3): DAGVTQSPTHLIKTRGQQVTLRCSPKSGHDTVSWYQQALGQGPQFIFQYYEEEERQRGNFPDRFSGHQFPNYSSELNVNALLLGDSALYLCASSLTWTGAGNTIYFGEGSWLTVV.

CDR3 nucleotides: TGTGCCAGCAGCCAAGGGCACGGGGAGCTGTTTTTT. Translating it yields CASSQGHGELFF. This rearrangement joins TRBV14 to TRBJ2-2; D is ambiguous. There are 12 residues in the CDR3. CDR1 is SGHDN and CDR2 is FVKESK in the germline V gene. V lost 1 base and J 7 bases, leaving 4 bases between the germline ends.

The V call is TRBV19, the J call TRBJ1-4; 9 bases align to TRBD1. Germline loops: CDR1 LNHDA, CDR2 SQIVND (reference sequence). The CDR3 loop spans 16 amino acids. Losses at the gene ends were 4 bases for V and 6 bases for J; bases not matched to a gene: 9. CDR3 amino acids: CASSTPGTGKDEKLFF. The DNA of the CDR3 is TGTGCCAGTAGTACTCCCGGGACAGGGAAGGATGAAAAACTGTTTTTT.

The chain carries TRBV5-6 and TRBJ1-1, with 7 positions matching TRBD1. CDR3 length: 15 amino acids. Unmatched junction bases numbered 7, after V lost 0 bases and J lost 5 bases. Germline V gene data show CDR1 as SGHDT and CDR2 as YYEEEE. The CDR3 DNA follows: TGTGCCAGCAGCTTGGGTGGCAGGGGGTATACTGAAGCTTTCTTT. It specifies CASSLGGRGYTEAFF.

V and J are TRBV18 and TRBJ1-1; a possible D gene is TRBD1 (6 bases). Trimming left V 6 bases short and J 1 base short, with 6 bases between. The germline gives CDR1 KGHSH, CDR2 LQKENI. The CDR3 has 12 residues. The CDR3 nucleotides read TGTGCCAGCTCGACAGGGAACACTGAAGCTTTCTTT. It codes for CASSTGNTEAFF.

This clone is a singleton in its sample. This chain uses TRBV7-2 with TRBJ2-2, with 7 bases matching TRBD2. From germline, CDR1 is SGHTA and CDR2 FQGNSA. The J segment lost 4 bases and the V segment lost 7 bases, leaving 12 bases of the junction unmatched. This CDR3 spans 16 amino acids. The CDR3 region is CASIRSAGDLTGELFF. DNA for the CDR3: TGTGCCAGCATCAGGTCGGCGGGGGACCTCACCGGGGAGCTGTTTTTT.

With regard to this clone: The sample holds other DNA sequences that translate to the same CDR3. The chain employs TRBV12-3 or TRBV12-4 and TRBJ1-2, with D unclear. Trimming left V 4 bases short and J 0 bases short, with 6 bases between. This CDR3 contains 13 residues. CDR3 residues: CASSSPANYGYTF. In DNA form, the CDR3 reads TGTGCCAGCAGTTCGCCAGCTAACTATGGCTACACCTTC.

This clone was picked up a small number of times. The rearrangement joins TRBV19 to TRBJ1-5; unclear D gene. Germline assignment: CDR1 LNHDA and CDR2 SQIVND (reference sequence). This CDR3 is built from 16 residues. The V gene lost 3 bases and the J gene lost 6 bases, with 18 bases spanning the gap. The CDR3 loop reads CASSIEGVGGGQPQHF. The CDR3, as DNA: TGTGCCAGTAGTATCGAGGGAGTCGGAGGCGGTCAGCCCCAGCATTTT.

The rearrangement joins TRBV3-1 (or the pseudogene TRBV3-2) to TRBJ2-5, with 7 bases fitting TRBD1. The CDR3 length is 16 residues. V lost 0 bases to trimming and J lost 4 bases; unmatched junction nucleotides: 8. Germline lookup yields CDR1 LGHDT and CDR2 YNNKEL (reference sequence). The DNA of the CDR3 is TGTGCCAGCAGCCAAGATCCGGGACAGACGAGAGAGACCCAGTACTTC. It encodes CASSQDPGQTRETQYF.

The chain joins TRBV27 to TRBJ2-7, with 10 bases matching TRBD1. CDR1 and CDR2 from the germline V gene are MNHEY and SMNVEV (reference sequence). The CDR3 is 15 residues long. Trimming cost V 6 bases and J 3 bases; bases outside gene matches: 8. This chain's CDR3 is CASRRDRGPVYEQYF. The CDR3 DNA reads TGTGCCAGCAGGAGAGACAGGGGGCCTGTCTACGAGCAGTACTTC.

As DNA, the CDR3 is TGTGCCAGCACCCCACAGGGTCTGGATACCGGGGAGCTGTTTTTT. This codes for CASTPQGLDTGELFF. V and J are TRBV28 and TRBJ2-2; D might be TRBD1 (6 bases). The CDR3 length is 15 residues. V was shortened by 7 bases and J by 5 bases, with 17 bases between the two germline ends. CDR1 is MDHEN, CDR2 SYDVKM, per germline.